This T cell receptor (beta chain) was sequenced in a study of blood T cell repertoires in COVID-19. In the study overall: Sources were T cells, B-cell-depleted T cells, or PBMCs; the material itself was cDNA or gDNA.

Recruited during active infection, patients (from Seattle) were subsequently followed longitudinally. Some clones are missing from TCRdb's copy, which holds only in-frame ones; the method was immunoSEQ multiplex PCR. Among over 250,000 clones listed, 86% were seen once. The CDR3 is 17 residues long. This TCR came from a woman in her 70s with COVID-19, enrolled during active disease. Sequencing was done on a sample of peripheral blood. The chain employs TRBV21-1 and TRBJ1-1; the D segment call TRBD1 is taken from the table without a DNA check. TRBV21-1 is a pseudogene segment. The CDR3 nucleotides read TGTGCCAGCAGCAAAGTAACGACAGGGATGGAGAACACTGAAGCTTTCTTT. Encoded protein: CASSKVTTGMENTEAFF.